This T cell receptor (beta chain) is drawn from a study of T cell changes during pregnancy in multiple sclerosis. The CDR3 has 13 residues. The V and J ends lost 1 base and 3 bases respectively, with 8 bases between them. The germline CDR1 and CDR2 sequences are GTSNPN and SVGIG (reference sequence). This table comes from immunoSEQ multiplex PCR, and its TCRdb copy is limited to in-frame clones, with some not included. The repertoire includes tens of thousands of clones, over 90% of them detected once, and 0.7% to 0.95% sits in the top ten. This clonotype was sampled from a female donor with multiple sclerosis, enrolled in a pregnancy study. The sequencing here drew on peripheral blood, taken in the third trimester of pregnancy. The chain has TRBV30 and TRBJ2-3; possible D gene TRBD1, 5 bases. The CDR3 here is CAWSEGATDTQYF. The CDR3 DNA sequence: TGTGCCTGGAGTGAAGGGGCTACAGATACGCAGTATTTT.